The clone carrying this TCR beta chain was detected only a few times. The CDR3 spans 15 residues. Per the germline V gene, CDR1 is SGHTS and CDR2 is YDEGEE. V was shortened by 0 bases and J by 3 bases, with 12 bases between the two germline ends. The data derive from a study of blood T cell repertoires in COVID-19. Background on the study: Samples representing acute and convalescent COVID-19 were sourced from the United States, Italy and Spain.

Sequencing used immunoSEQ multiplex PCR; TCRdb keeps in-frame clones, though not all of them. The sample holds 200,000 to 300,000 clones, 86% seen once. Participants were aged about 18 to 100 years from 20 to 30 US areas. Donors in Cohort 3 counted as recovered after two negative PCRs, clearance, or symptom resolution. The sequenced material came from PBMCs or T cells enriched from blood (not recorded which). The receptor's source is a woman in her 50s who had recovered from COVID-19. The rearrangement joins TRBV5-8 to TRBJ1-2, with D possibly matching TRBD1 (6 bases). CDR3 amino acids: CASSLGGGRYYGYTF. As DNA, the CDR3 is TGTGCCAGCAGCTTGGGAGGGGGTCGCTACTATGGCTACACCTTC.